This T cell receptor (beta chain) was profiled in a study of long-term antiretroviral therapy in people with HIV. Study outcomes and limitations: CDR3 length ranges were narrower in HIV repertoires than in controls.

Germline values: CDR1 LGHNA, CDR2 YNFKEQ. V shed 1 base and J shed 0 bases, with 12 bases lying between them. This CDR3 has 16 residues. At survey level, the immunoSEQ assay was run in its v3.0 version. The protocol was immunoSEQ multiplex PCR, while the TCRdb copy is restricted to in-frame clones and leaves out a portion. This table has around 28,000 clones, roughly 90% appearing once. As for this clone: What it binds is not known.

This TCR came from a man between 18 and 29 years old with HIV. The sequencing here drew on unsorted PBMCs, taken 3.1 years after starting antiretroviral therapy. The V call is TRBV4-2, the J call TRBJ1-2; D is possibly TRBD1 (6 bases). CDR3 amino acids: CASSQGGPGTNYGYTF. The CDR3 DNA follows: TGTGCCAGCAGCCAAGGGGGGCCGGGCACTAACTATGGCTACACCTTC.